These T cell receptor beta chains were read from a single sample in a study of graft-versus-host responses after intestinal transplantation. Which antigens these TCRs recognize remains unknown. The table came from immunoSEQ multiplex PCR; TCRdb's copy has only in-frame clones and leaves some out. The profile shows 95,000 to 110,000 clones, roughly 93% of them singletons. The material sequenced was unstimulated CD8+ T cells sorted from spleen or lymph node cells, taken before intestinal transplant. The receptors shown here come from a human donor who received an intestinal transplant. Both conserved end residues are part of each CDR3. Each record gives: J gene, clone size, D gene, V gene, CDR3 protein, CDR3 DNA. D genes are given only for firm matches. The size of a clone is reported for some rows only, either as once, few or many, or as a class for expanded clones.

TRBJ2-7 | . | . | TRBV7-6 | CASSPKEFYEQYF | TGTGCCAGCAGCCCTAAAGAGTTCTACGAGCAGTACTTC
TRBJ2-7 | once | . | TRBV20-1 | CPAKGGSEQYF | TGCCCAGCGAAGGGAGGTTCCGAGCAGTACTTC
TRBJ1-6 | . | . | TRBV19 | CASVWGTAPNSPLHF | TGTGCCAGTGTCTGGGGGACGGCGCCTAATTCGCCCCTCCACTTT
TRBJ1-3 | . | TRBD1 | TRBV6-5 | CASINRGTGNTIYF | TGTGCCAGCATTAACAGGGGTACTGGAAACACCATATATTTT
TRBJ2-7 | . | TRBD2 | TRBV13 | CASSPGSGGDPYEQYF | TGTGCCAGCAGCCCCGGCAGCGGGGGGGATCCATACGAGCAGTACTTC
TRBJ2-2 | . | . | TRBV9 | CASSPRGPGGLTGELFF | TGTGCCAGCAGTCCTAGGGGGCCAGGGGGGCTCACCGGGGAGCTGTTTTTT
TRBJ2-7 | . | TRBD1 | TRBV7-9 | CASSSRDRDAEQYF | TGTGCCAGCAGCTCCCGGGACAGGGACGCCGAGCAGTACTTC
TRBJ1-4 | . | . | TRBV4-1 | CASSQDPFDGNEKLFF | TGCGCCAGCAGCCAAGATCCTTTTGACGGAAATGAAAAACTGTTTTTT
TRBJ1-3 | . | . | TRBV5-1 | CASSGGGSGNTIYF | TGCGCCAGCAGTGGGGGCGGCTCTGGAAACACCATATATTTT
TRBJ1-1 | . | . | TRBV2 | CASSDSTGLNEAFF | TGTGCCAGCAGTGATTCTACAGGGCTCAACGAAGCTTTCTTT
TRBJ1-1 | . | TRBD1 | TRBV5-1 | CASSSIGGPEAFF | TGCGCCAGCAGCTCTATAGGGGGCCCTGAAGCTTTCTTT
TRBJ1-1 | . | . | TRBV4-1 | CASSQVEKRSETEAFF | TGCGCCAGCAGCCAAGTCGAGAAACGATCAGAGACTGAAGCTTTCTTT
TRBJ1-1 | once | . | TRBV2 | CASSEGVGAEAFF | TGTGCCAGCAGTGAAGGTGTGGGGGCTGAAGCTTTCTTT
TRBJ1-1 | . | TRBD1 | TRBV4-1 | CASSQQGVDAEAFF | TGCGCCAGCAGCCAGCAGGGGGTTGACGCTGAAGCTTTCTTT
TRBJ1-2 | . | . | TRBV14 | CASSQDRFSAYGYTF | TGTGCCAGCAGCCAAGATCGATTCTCGGCTTATGGCTACACCTTC
TRBJ1-3 | . | . | TRBV7-8 | CASSLEGTPGNTIYF | TGTGCCAGCAGCTTAGAAGGCACCCCTGGAAACACCATATATTTT
TRBJ2-2 | . | . | TRBV10-3 | CAISEMRSGGELFF | TGTGCCATCAGTGAGATGCGGAGCGGCGGGGAGCTGTTTTTT
TRBJ1-3 | . | . | TRBV14 | CASSRIGGTIYF | TGTGCCAGCAGCCGTATCGGTGGCACCATATATTTT
TRBJ2-7 | . | . | TRBV13 | CASSQGIRNEQYF | TGTGCCAGCAGCCAAGGGATTCGGAACGAGCAGTACTTC
TRBJ1-1 | . | TRBD1 | TRBV5-4 | CASSQTTYTGGLENTEAFF | TGTGCCAGCAGCCAGACTACCTATACAGGGGGCCTAGAGAACACTGAAGCTTTCTTT
TRBJ1-1 | . | . | TRBV4-2 | CASSQEGAGRDRAFF | TGTGCCAGCAGCCAAGAGGGAGCAGGGCGGGATCGGGCTTTCTTT
TRBJ1-2 | few | . | TRBV19 | CATLGDKLYGYTF | TGTGCCACTCTGGGTGACAAACTCTATGGCTACACCTTC
TRBJ1-2 | . | . | TRBV7-9 | CASSLLGLYGYTF | TGTGCCAGCAGCTTATTAGGGCTCTATGGCTACACCTTC
TRBJ2-5 | . | . | TRBV29-1 | CSFSRDFQRVQETQYF | TGCAGCTTCTCCCGGGACTTCCAAAGGGTACAAGAGACCCAGTACTTC
TRBJ1-6 | . | . | TRBV5-1 | CASSPVVRSVNNSPLHF | TGCGCCAGCAGCCCGGTAGTTCGGTCAGTAAATAATTCACCCCTCCACTTT
TRBJ1-6 | . | . | TRBV27 | CASSLSVGSPLHF | TGTGCCAGCAGTTTATCAGTGGGTTCACCCCTCCACTTT
TRBJ2-7 | . | TRBD1 | TRBV4-1 | CASSHTTGAYYEQYF | TGCGCCAGCAGCCACACGACAGGGGCTTACTACGAGCAGTACTTC
TRBJ2-7 | . | . | TRBV4-1 | CASSQGGASSYEQYF | TGCGCCAGCAGCCAAGGAGGGGCGAGCTCCTACGAGCAGTACTTC
TRBJ2-2 | . | . | TRBV9 | CASSATFRGELFF | TGTGCCAGCAGCGCCACCTTTAGGGGGGAGCTGTTTTTT
TRBJ2-7 | . | TRBD2 | TRBV2 | CASSHSGLVTDEQYF | TGTGCCAGCAGTCATTCGGGACTAGTCACAGACGAGCAGTACTTC
TRBJ1-1 | . | . | TRBV7-9 | CASSLGSITEAFF | TGTGCCAGCAGCCTCGGGTCTATCACTGAAGCTTTCTTT
TRBJ2-7 | . | TRBD2 | TRBV7-2 | CASSLYGPMRGTYEQYF | TGTGCCAGCAGCTTATATGGCCCTATGCGGGGGACCTACGAGCAGTACTTC
TRBJ2-5 | . | TRBD1 | TRBV5-4 | CASSWPGQGHEETQYF | TGTGCCAGCAGCTGGCCGGGACAGGGCCACGAAGAGACCCAGTACTTC
TRBJ1-2 | . | . | TRBV7-9 | CASSAGLPLGYTF | TGTGCCAGCAGCGCGGGTCTTCCCTTAGGCTACACCTTC
TRBJ2-3 | . | . | TRBV10-3 | CAISVGLGPTDTQYF | TGTGCCATCAGTGTGGGTCTGGGTCCCACAGATACGCAGTATTTT
TRBJ2-7 | . | TRBD1 | TRBV7-6 | CASSSGAGQGDEQYF | TGTGCCAGCAGCTCAGGGGCGGGACAGGGGGACGAGCAGTACTTC
TRBJ1-2 | . | . | TRBV11-3 | CASSLSTSNYGYTF | TGTGCCAGCAGCTTATCCACGTCTAACTATGGCTACACCTTC
TRBJ1-1 | . | . | TRBV7-2 | CASSFEGPGAFLNTEAFF | TGTGCCAGCAGCTTTGAAGGTCCAGGGGCCTTCTTGAACACTGAAGCTTTCTTT
TRBJ2-7 | . | . | TRBV7-8 | CASSPRGGTATYEQYF | TGTGCCAGCAGCCCCAGAGGCGGGACAGCTACCTACGAGCAGTACTTC
TRBJ1-1 | . | . | TRBV5-1 | CASSFSVNTEAFF | TGCGCCAGCAGCTTTAGTGTAAACACTGAAGCTTTCTTT
TRBJ1-1 | . | TRBD1 | TRBV27 | CASSLLGVQGGNTEAFF | TGTGCCAGCAGTTTATTGGGCGTACAGGGGGGGAACACTGAAGCTTTCTTT
TRBJ1-1 | once | . | TRBV28 | CASYWGNTEAFF | TGTGCCAGCTATTGGGGGAACACTGAAGCTTTCTTT
TRBJ2-1 | once | . | TRBV7-6 | CASSLEGGDSVNEQFF | TGTGCCAGCAGCTTAGAGGGGGGGGACTCCGTGAATGAGCAGTTCTTC
TRBJ2-7 | . | . | TRBV2 | CASSEAHTWSYEQYF | TGTGCCAGCAGTGAAGCGCACACCTGGTCCTACGAGCAGTACTTC
TRBJ1-1 | . | . | TRBV7-9 | CASSLAGETAEAFF | TGTGCCAGCAGCTTAGCGGGGGAGACGGCTGAAGCTTTCTTT
TRBJ2-1 | . | TRBD1 | TRBV2 | CATIGTDSYNEQFF | TGTGCGACGATTGGGACAGATTCCTACAATGAGCAGTTCTTC
TRBJ2-2 | . | . | TRBV4-1 | CASSQDPLGILNTGELFF | TGCGCCAGCAGCCAAGATCCCTTGGGGATATTGAACACCGGGGAGCTGTTTTTT
TRBJ1-4 | . | . | TRBV15 | CATSRPPRGLFF | TGTGCCACCAGCAGACCACCCAGGGGACTGTTTTTT
TRBJ2-2 | . | . | TRBV14 | CASSLLSYTGELFF | TGTGCCAGCAGCCTTCTGTCTTACACCGGGGAGCTGTTTTTT
TRBJ2-7 | . | . | TRBV7-8 | CASSLDPLDPSYEQYF | TGTGCCAGCAGCTTAGATCCACTAGACCCCTCCTACGAGCAGTACTTC
TRBJ2-2 | . | TRBD2 | TRBV11-3 | CASSSRGESDTGELFF | TGTGCCAGCAGCTCACGGGGGGAGTCGGACACCGGGGAGCTGTTTTTT
TRBJ1-6 | . | . | TRBV4-1 | CASSQAPGGTRPSPLHF | TGCGCCAGCAGCCAAGCGCCCGGGGGGACCCGGCCATCACCCCTCCACTTT
TRBJ2-1 | once | . | TRBV10-3 | CAISESNNEQFF | TGTGCCATCAGTGAGTCAAACAATGAGCAGTTCTTC
TRBJ2-2 | . | TRBD2 | TRBV7-8 | CASSLTGFLLGGTGELFF | TGTGCCAGCAGCTTGACCGGGTTTCTTCTGGGGGGGACCGGGGAGCTGTTTTTT
TRBJ1-1 | . | . | TRBV25-1 | CASSENTNTEAFF | TGTGCCAGCAGTGAAAATACGAACACTGAAGCTTTCTTT
TRBJ2-6 | once | . | TRBV5-4 | CASSRPGSSGANVLTF | TGTGCCAGCAGTCGGCCGGGCAGCTCTGGGGCCAACGTCCTGACTTTC